Below, one T cell receptor (beta chain) is given with its context. This clone has only a few counts. What this receptor recognizes is not known. No much larger clone exists at a distance of one base, and base qualities are not known. TCRbeta CDR3 regions were amplified from genomic DNA by means of the immunoSEQ Assay, a bias-controlled multiplex PCR. Per the original workflow: The number of nucleated cells in each sample was estimated from the amplification of reference gene primers within the assay. To quantify the absolute abundance of each unique TCRbeta CDR3 rearrangement, sequence reads were collapsed and filtered. For each sample, productive Simpson clonality was calculated as the square root of Simpson's diversity index across productive rearrangements. TCRdb limited this immuneACCESS table to in-frame rearrangements with V and J called. A share of clones is missing; checked studies link under half to unresolved V genes, and the rest is unexplained. V and J calls and clone size follow that table, whereas D and trimming were derived from the DNA. A total of over 250,000 clones appear in this sample, roughly 80% of them only once. Of the sample, 5% falls within the top ten clones.

From the cysteine through the phenylalanine, the CDR3 covers 14 amino acids. The CDR3 DNA has 42 bases and is translated from base 1. V is reduced by 3 bases and J by 7 bases, leaving a spacing of 15 bases between them. According to the germline V gene, CDR1 reads MGHRA and CDR2 reads YSYEKL. The record originates from a study of blood T cell repertoires in COVID-19 (dated by TCRdb to between 2020 and 2021). Turning to the overall study: The collaborator samples originated in the United States, Italy and Spain and spanned the acute and convalescent phases of COVID-19. The prospective study material was composed of cDNA or gDNA derived from T cells, B-cell-depleted T cells, or PBMCs. The dataset comprised deeply sampled blood TCRbeta repertoires from subjects exposed to, actively infected with, or recovered from COVID-19. The repertoires were made available in a free public database intended to serve as a resource for research on the immune response to SARS-CoV-2. Samples came from the ongoing ImmuneRACE study (first 160 participants) plus 1,254 subjects from 6 global collaborators. A de-identified subject ID, COVID-19 status, age in years and sex were almost always included in the sample metadata. Where available, HLA class I and class II types were obtained from metadata supplied by the sample provider rather than from assay-based typing.

The research as a whole found: The quantity of clinical and demographic metadata differed by source and by participant and was supplied without curation.

Participants in the prospective study were aged about 18 to 95 years, lived in under 30 United States geographic areas, and enrolled through a virtual design. In the prospective study, cohorts were assigned on the basis of participant-reported clinical history obtained from a screening survey and a study questionnaire. Exposed participants were defined as having been in contact with someone with a PCR-confirmed or clinician-diagnosed COVID-19 case within 2 weeks of study entry. In the prospective study, mobile phlebotomists collected whole blood, serum and a nasopharyngeal or oropharyngeal swab from each participant. Additional blood draws and questionnaires over an approximately 2-month period could optionally be provided by prospective study participants. Before DNA extraction, blood samples from the prospective study were shipped at room temperature or frozen.

The chain uses TRBV4-1 and TRBJ2-5, and perhaps TRBD1 as D gene, on 6 matching bases. This clonotype originated in a man aged 35 to 55 who had been exposed to COVID-19. Sequencing used PBMCs or T cells enriched from blood (not recorded which). The CDR3 corresponds to CASSHPGQSGTQYF. In nucleotides, the sequence is TGCGCCAGCAGCCACCCCGGACAGTCGGGGACCCAGTACTTC.